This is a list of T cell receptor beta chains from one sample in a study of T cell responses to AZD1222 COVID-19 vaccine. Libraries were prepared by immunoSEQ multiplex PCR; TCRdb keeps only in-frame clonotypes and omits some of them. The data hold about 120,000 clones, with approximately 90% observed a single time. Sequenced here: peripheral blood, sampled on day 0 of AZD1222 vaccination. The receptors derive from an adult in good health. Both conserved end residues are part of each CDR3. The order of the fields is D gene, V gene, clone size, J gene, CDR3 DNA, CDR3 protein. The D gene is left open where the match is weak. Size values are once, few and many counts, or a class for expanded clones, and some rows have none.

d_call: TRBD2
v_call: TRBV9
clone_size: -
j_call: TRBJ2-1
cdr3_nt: TGTGCCAGCAACCTTCCAGCGGGAGGTCGGAATGAGCAGTTCTTC
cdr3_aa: CASNLPAGGRNEQFF

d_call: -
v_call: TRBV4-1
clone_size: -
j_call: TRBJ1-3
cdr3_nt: TGCGCCAGCAGCCAAGATAGGGAACGGACAATTTCTGGAAACACCATATATTTT
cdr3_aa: CASSQDRERTISGNTIYF

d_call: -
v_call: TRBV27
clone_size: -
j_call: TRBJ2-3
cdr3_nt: TGTGCCAGCAGTAGGCCCACAGATACGCAGTATTTT
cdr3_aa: CASSRPTDTQYF

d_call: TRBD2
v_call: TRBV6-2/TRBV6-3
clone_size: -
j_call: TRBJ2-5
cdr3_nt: TGTGCCAGCAGTTACGGCACTAGCGCCCTCGGGGAGACCCAGTACTTC
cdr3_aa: CASSYGTSALGETQYF

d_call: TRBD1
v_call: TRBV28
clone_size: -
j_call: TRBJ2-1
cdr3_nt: TGTGCCAGCAGCCCCCGGGACAGGGACCCCAATGAGCAGTTCTTC
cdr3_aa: CASSPRDRDPNEQFF

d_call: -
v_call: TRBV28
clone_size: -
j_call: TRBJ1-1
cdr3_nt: TGTGCCAGCAGTTTATGGGGCAGGGAGGACACTGAAGCTTTCTTT
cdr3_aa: CASSLWGREDTEAFF

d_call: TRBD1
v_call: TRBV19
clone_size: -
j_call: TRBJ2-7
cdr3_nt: TGTGCCAGTAGTATAGATATCCCCCCGAGACAGGGACCCTACGAGCAGTACTTC
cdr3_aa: CASSIDIPPRQGPYEQYF

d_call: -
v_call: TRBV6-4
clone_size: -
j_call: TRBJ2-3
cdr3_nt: TGTGCCAGCAGTCCAGGTGGTTTTTCGAGCGGGTCATTCACAGATACGCAGTATTTT
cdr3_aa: CASSPGGFSSGSFTDTQYF

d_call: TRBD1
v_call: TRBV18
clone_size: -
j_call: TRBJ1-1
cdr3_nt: TGTGCCAGCTCACGACGACAGGGGGCTTTGAACACTGAAGCTTTCTTT
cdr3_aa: CASSRRQGALNTEAFF

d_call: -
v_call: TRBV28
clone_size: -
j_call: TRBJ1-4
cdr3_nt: TGTGCCAGCAGTCCAGTCTGGGGAGGGCGCGATGAAAAACTGTTTTTT
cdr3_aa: CASSPVWGGRDEKLFF

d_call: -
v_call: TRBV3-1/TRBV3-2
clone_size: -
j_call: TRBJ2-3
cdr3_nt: TGTGCCAGCAGCTTGTCTACAGATACGCAGTATTTT
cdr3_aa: CASSLSTDTQYF

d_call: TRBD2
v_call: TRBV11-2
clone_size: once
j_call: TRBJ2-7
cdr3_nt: TGTGCCGACGTCGAGCTAGCGGGATCGGGGGAGCAGTACTTC
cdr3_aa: CADVELAGSGEQYF

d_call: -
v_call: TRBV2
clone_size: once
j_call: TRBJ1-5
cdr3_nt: TGTGCCAGCTGTGTTGGGGGGACTACGTCGGGTCAGCCCCAGCATTTT
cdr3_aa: CASCVGGTTSGQPQHF

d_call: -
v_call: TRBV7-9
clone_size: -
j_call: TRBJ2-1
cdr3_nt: TGTGCCAGCAGCTTTTTGGGGAGCTCCTACAATGAGCAGTTCTTC
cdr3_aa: CASSFLGSSYNEQFF

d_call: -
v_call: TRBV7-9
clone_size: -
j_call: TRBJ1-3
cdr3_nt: TGTGCCAGCAGCTTGACCCCTGGAAACACCATATATTTT
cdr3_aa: CASSLTPGNTIYF

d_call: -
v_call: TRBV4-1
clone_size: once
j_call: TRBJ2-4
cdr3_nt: TGCGCCAGCAGCCTAGGGGTGGGAGAGAGCATTCAGTACTTC
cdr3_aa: CASSLGVGESIQYF

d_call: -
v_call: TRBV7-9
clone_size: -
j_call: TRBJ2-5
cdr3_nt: TGTGCCAGCAGCCTGAGATCGACAGTCCAAGAGACCCAGTACTTC
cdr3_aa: CASSLRSTVQETQYF

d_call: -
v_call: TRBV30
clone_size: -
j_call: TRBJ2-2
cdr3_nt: TGTGCCTGGACATTCAGGGGCAGGGGTAACACCGGGGAGCTGTTTTTT
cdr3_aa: CAWTFRGRGNTGELFF

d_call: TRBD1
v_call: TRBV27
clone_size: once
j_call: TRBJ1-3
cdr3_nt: TGTGCCAGCAGTCAACAGGGGTCCAGCTCTGGAAACACCATATATTTT
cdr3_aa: CASSQQGSSSGNTIYF

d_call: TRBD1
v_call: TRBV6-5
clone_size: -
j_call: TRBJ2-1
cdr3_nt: TGTGCCAGCAGCACAGGGGATGAGCAGTTCTTC
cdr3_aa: CASSTGDEQFF

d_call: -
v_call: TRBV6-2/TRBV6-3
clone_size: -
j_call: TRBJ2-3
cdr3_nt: TGTGCCAGCAGTTACAGGTCCTCCACAGATACGCAGTATTTT
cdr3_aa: CASSYRSSTDTQYF

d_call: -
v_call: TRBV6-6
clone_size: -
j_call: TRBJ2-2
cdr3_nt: TGTGCCAGCAGTTACGCCGGGACAACGAACACCGGGGAGCTGTTTTTT
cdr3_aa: CASSYAGTTNTGELFF

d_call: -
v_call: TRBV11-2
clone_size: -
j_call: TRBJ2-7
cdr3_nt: TGTGCCAGCAGCTTGAGACAGGCCGGTGGGGGGCAGTACTTC
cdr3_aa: CASSLRQAGGGQYF

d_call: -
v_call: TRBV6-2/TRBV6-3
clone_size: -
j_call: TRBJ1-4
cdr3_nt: TGTGCCAGCAGTTTACTAGAGGAAAAACTGTTTTTT
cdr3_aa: CASSLLEEKLFF

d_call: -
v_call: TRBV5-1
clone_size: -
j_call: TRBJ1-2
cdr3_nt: TGCGCCAGCATCGAAGGAAGCGGATTTGGTGGCTACACCTTC
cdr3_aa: CASIEGSGFGGYTF

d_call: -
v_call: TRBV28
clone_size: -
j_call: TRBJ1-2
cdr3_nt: TGTGCCAGCAGCTGGGCCAAAGACTCTAACTATGGCTACACCTTC
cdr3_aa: CASSWAKDSNYGYTF

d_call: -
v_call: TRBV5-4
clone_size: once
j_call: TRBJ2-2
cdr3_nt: TGTGCCAGCAGCTTGGTCGGGACCGGGGAGCTGTTTTTT
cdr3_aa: CASSLVGTGELFF

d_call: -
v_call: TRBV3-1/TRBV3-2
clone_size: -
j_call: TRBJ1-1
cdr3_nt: TGTGCCAGCAGCCAAGACCCCTTTGTGTTACCTGAAGCTTTCTTT
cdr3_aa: CASSQDPFVLPEAFF

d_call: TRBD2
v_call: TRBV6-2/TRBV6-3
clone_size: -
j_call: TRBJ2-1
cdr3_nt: TGTGCCAGCAGCCAGACGGGGGGGCAGTTCTTC
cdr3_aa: CASSQTGGQFF

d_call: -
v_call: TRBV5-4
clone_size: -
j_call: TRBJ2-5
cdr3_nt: TGTGCCAGCAGCTTGTTCAATGCCGGAGAGACCCAGTACTTC
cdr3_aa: CASSLFNAGETQYF

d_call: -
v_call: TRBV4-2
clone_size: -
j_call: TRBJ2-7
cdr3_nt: TGTGCCAGCAGCCAAGATGCAGCTTCCTACGAGCAGTACTTC
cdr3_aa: CASSQDAASYEQYF

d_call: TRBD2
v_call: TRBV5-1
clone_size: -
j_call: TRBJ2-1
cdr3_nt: TGCGCCAGCAGCTTCGGCCCTAGCGGGAGCTACAATGAGCAGTTCTTC
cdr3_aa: CASSFGPSGSYNEQFF

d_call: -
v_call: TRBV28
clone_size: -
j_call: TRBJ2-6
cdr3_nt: TGTGCCAGCAGTTCGCACGGTAGCTCTGGGGCCAACGTCCTGACTTTC
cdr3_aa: CASSSHGSSGANVLTF

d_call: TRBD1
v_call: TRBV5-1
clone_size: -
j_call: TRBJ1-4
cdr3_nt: TGCGCCAGCAGCTTTACGGGAATTACAGGGGGCCGTGAAAAACTGTTTTTT
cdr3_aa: CASSFTGITGGREKLFF

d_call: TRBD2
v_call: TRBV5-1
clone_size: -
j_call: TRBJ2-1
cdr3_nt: TGCGCCAGCAGCTACAGACTAGCGCTGTCCTACAATGAGCAGTTCTTC
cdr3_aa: CASSYRLALSYNEQFF

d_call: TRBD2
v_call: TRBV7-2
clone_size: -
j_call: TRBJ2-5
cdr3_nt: TGTGCCAGCAGCTCGAAGGTGGGAGGCCGGGAGGCCCAGTACTTC
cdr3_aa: CASSSKVGGREAQYF

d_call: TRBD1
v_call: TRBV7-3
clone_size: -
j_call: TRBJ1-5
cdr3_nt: TGTGCCAGCAGCTTGATTAAGCGGTCGGCAGGGGGCGAGAGCAATCAGCCCCAGCATTTT
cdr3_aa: CASSLIKRSAGGESNQPQHF

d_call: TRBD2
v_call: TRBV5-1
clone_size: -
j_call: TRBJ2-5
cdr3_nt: TGCGCCAGCAGCTCACCAGGGTGGGCTAGCGGGAGTCCAGAGACCCAGTACTTC
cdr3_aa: CASSSPGWASGSPETQYF